These 23 T cell receptor beta chains were sequenced from one sample in a study of shared clonotypes between healthy human individuals. Sequencing used immunoSEQ multiplex PCR; TCRdb keeps in-frame clones, though not all of them. In the table there are about 480,000 clones, 75% to 80% of which are singletons. Sequenced: PBMCs. The receptors were gathered from a woman in her forties in good health. Some clones in this sample may be carry-over from other donors' samples.

The CDR3 nucleotides read TGTGCCAGCAGGGGTGCTCGTAATGAAAAACTGTTTTTT. This codes for CASRGARNEKLFF. The chain links TRBV7-8 to TRBJ1-4; the D is unclear. The germline V and J ends were trimmed by 6 bases and 4 bases, with 9 bases remaining between them. Germline V gene lookup returns CDR1 SGHVS and CDR2 FQNEAQ. This CDR3 region has 13 residues.

The genes are TRBV12-1 and TRBJ2-7; the table's D call, TRBD2, was not checked against the DNA. TRBV12-1 is a recognized pseudogene. CDR3 length: 20 amino acids. CDR3 DNA sequence: TGTGCCAGCAGCCCTAACCGACAGGGGGGACTAGCGGGCCCGCGGGGCGAGCAGTACTTC. Its protein product is CASSPNRQGGLAGPRGEQYF.

On this clone itself: With only one base between it and a far larger clone, this is likely a read error. The chain combines TRBV6-5 with TRBJ2-7, with TRBD1 matching 9 bases. Unmatched junction bases numbered 1, after V lost 8 bases and J lost 2 bases. The CDR3 sequence is 12 residues long. Looked up from germline, CDR1 is MNHEY and CDR2 is SVGAGI. The CDR3 loop reads CASGTGPYEQYF. The CDR3 DNA sequence: TGTGCCAGCGGGACAGGGCCCTACGAGCAGTACTTC.

The chain has TRBV2 and TRBJ1-2; 7 nucleotides match TRBD1. CDR3 size: 15 residues. From germline, CDR1 is SNHLY and CDR2 FYNNEI. Trimming at V came to 6 bases and at J to 2 bases, leaving 9 bases not matched to a gene. CDR3 residues: CASSGRQGRNYGYTF. In DNA, the CDR3 is TGTGCCAGCAGCGGTAGACAGGGCCGGAACTATGGCTACACCTTC.

The chain's CDR3 is CASSSGTGGYEQYF. In DNA, the CDR3 is TGTGCCAGCAGCTCGGGGACAGGGGGCTACGAGCAGTACTTC. The chain joins TRBV7-6 to TRBJ2-7, with 11 bases matching TRBD1. This CDR3 has 14 residues. With V trimmed by 4 bases and J by 3 bases, 2 bases remained unmatched. The germline V gene has CDR1 SGHVS and CDR2 FNYEAQ.

The chain combines TRBV21-1 with TRBJ2-3; TRBD2, the table's D call, lacks a check against the DNA. TRBV21-1 is a listed pseudogene. The CDR3 runs to 10 residues. CDR3 loop: CAKTYEAQYF. The DNA of the CDR3 is TGTGCCAAGACTTACGAGGCGCAGTATTTT.

The chain uses TRBV10-3 and TRBJ2-1, with TRBD2 identical over 11 bases. V was clipped by 2 bases and J by 3 bases; unmatched bases: 0. The CDR3 contains 15 residues. The germline gives CDR1 ENHRY, CDR2 SYGVKD. CDR3: CAISEGTSGYNEQFF. Here the CDR3 DNA reads TGTGCCATCAGTGAGGGGACTAGCGGCTACAATGAGCAGTTCTTC.

Of note for this clone: A far larger clone is one base from this, pointing to a likely read error. The chain links TRBV6-6 to TRBJ1-1; no definite D call. This CDR3 has 16 residues. Germline V gene lookup returns CDR1 MNHNY and CDR2 SVGAGI (reference sequence). The CDR3 nucleotides are TGTGCCAGCAGTTACTCGGGCGGAGGACCGAACACTGAAGCTCTCTTT. This translates into CASSYSGGGPNTEALF.

This sequence joins TRBV5-1 and TRBJ2-5, with D possibly TRBD2 on 6 matching bases. The ends were cut back, 2 bases at V and 2 bases at J, with 16 bases in the middle. CDR1 is SGHRS and CDR2 is YFSETQ in the germline V gene. The CDR3 has 16 amino acids. The CDR3 DNA follows: TGCGCCAGCAGCTTTTTAGGTCGACTAGAACAAGAGACCCAGTACTTC. Residues: CASSFLGRLEQETQYF. Full variable domain (missing parts from reference TRBV5-1 and TRBJ2-5): KAGVTQTPRYLIKTRGQQVTLSCSPISGHRSVSWYQQTPGQGLQFLFEYFSETQRNKGNFPGRFSGRQFSNSRSEMNVSTLELGDSALYLCASSFLGRLEQETQYFGPGTRLLVL.

The gene calls are TRBV10-1 and TRBJ1-4; 8 nucleotides match TRBD1. V was pared by 5 bases and J by 6 bases, with 5 bases of the junction left unmatched. Germline CDR1 is WNHNN and CDR2 is SYGVQD (reference sequence). The CDR3 runs 14 residues. The CDR3 protein is CASSSDREDEKLFF. Here the CDR3 DNA reads TGCGCCAGCAGTTCGGACAGGGAGGATGAAAAACTGTTTTTT.

Worth noting for this clone: Other nucleotide sequences in the sample specify the same CDR3. The gene calls are TRBV5-1 and TRBJ2-3; D gene ambiguous. The CDR3 runs to 11 residues. V lost 2 bases to trimming and J lost 4 bases, with 2 bases between them. Germline values: CDR1 SGHRS, CDR2 YFSETQ. The CDR3 protein is CASSFADTQYF. The CDR3 DNA reads TGCGCCAGCAGCTTTGCAGATACGCAGTATTTT.

The chain combines TRBV5-5 with TRBJ2-5; D call uncertain. The germline V gene has CDR1 SGHKS and CDR2 YYEKEE (reference sequence). The germline V and J ends were trimmed by 0 bases and 2 bases, with 17 bases remaining between them. CDR3 length: 17 residues. This CDR3 reads CASSLGELLWRQETQYF. CDR3 DNA sequence: TGTGCCAGCAGCTTGGGGGAATTACTCTGGAGACAAGAGACCCAGTACTTC.

J is TRBJ2-6 and V is TRBV7-9; D unresolved. Between the trimmed V and J ends, which lost 0 bases and 0 bases, there was a span of 6 bases. CDR1 and CDR2 (germline): SEHNR, FQNEAQ (reference sequence). The CDR3 loop spans 16 amino acids. The CDR3 DNA follows: TGTGCCAGCAGCTTAGCTCTCTACTCTGGGGCCAACGTCCTGACTTTC. Protein sequence: CASSLALYSGANVLTF.

Details on this clone: The same CDR3 is also encoded by other DNA sequences in this sample. The gene calls are TRBV7-9 and TRBJ1-5, with TRBD1 identical over 7 bases. The V and J ends lost 5 bases and 5 bases, in that order; junction bases with no gene match: 3. The CDR3 loop spans 13 amino acids. Per the germline V gene, CDR1 is SEHNR and CDR2 is FQNEAQ (reference sequence). CDR3 sequence reads: CASSPDRDQPQHF. As DNA, the CDR3 is TGTGCCAGCAGCCCCGACAGGGATCAGCCCCAGCATTTT.

The chain has TRBV9 and TRBJ2-3, with 12 bases fitting TRBD2. V was pared by 3 bases and J by 0 bases, with 2 bases of the junction left unmatched. The CDR3 is 16 amino acids. Germline CDR1 and CDR2: SGDLS and YYNGEE. The CDR3: CASSAGTSGSTDTQYF. Written as DNA, the CDR3 is TGTGCCAGCAGCGCCGGGACTAGCGGGAGCACAGATACGCAGTATTTT. Based on the CDR3 plus reference TRBV9 and TRBJ2-3, the full variable domain is DSGVTQTPKHLITATGQRVTLRCSPRSGDLSVYWYQQSLDQGLQFLIQYYNGEERAKGNILERFSAQQFPDLHSELNLSSLELGDSALYFCASSAGTSGSTDTQYFGPGTRLTVL.

The rearrangement uses TRBV2 and TRBJ2-1; TRBD2 agrees at 7 bases. The CDR3 sequence is 18 residues long. The V gene's germline CDR1 is SNHLY and CDR2 FYNNEI. The V gene end was trimmed by 5 bases and the J gene end by 4 bases; junction bases not matched to a gene: 17. This CDR3 reads CASSSPRVLAGLYNEQFF. The CDR3 coding sequence is TGTGCCAGCAGTTCGCCCAGGGTGTTAGCGGGTCTATACAATGAGCAGTTCTTC. Based on the CDR3 plus reference TRBV2 and TRBJ2-1, the full variable domain is EPEVTQTPSHQVTQMGQEVILRCVPISNHLYFYWYRQILGQKVEFLVSFYNNEISEKSEIFDDQFSVERPDGSNFTLKIRSTKLEDSAMYFCASSSPRVLAGLYNEQFFGPGTRLTVL.

This chain connects TRBV5-1 to TRBJ2-5; D is possibly TRBD1 (7 bases). V gave up 2 bases and J gave up 5 bases, with 13 bases separating them. The CDR3 is 14 residues long. The germline CDR1 and CDR2 sequences are SGHRS and YFSETQ. CDR3 sequence reads: CASSFGGGLETQYF. As DNA, the CDR3 is TGCGCCAGCAGCTTTGGAGGGGGCCTGGAGACCCAGTACTTC.

Turning to this clone: A junction boundary mismatches the germline segment, possibly from a read error. V gene TRBV7-7 combines with J gene TRBJ2-1; possibly TRBD1 for D (6 bases). This CDR3 comprises 14 residues. The V gene's germline CDR1 is SSHAT and CDR2 FNYEAQ (reference sequence). The CDR3: CASSLEGGVGEQFF. CDR3 in DNA: TGTGCTAGCAGCTTAGAAGGGGGAGTCGGTGAGCAGTTCTTC.

As for this clone: Other DNA sequences from this sample encode an identical CDR3 as well. The chain links TRBV7-2 to TRBJ2-5; the D is unclear. V dropped 2 bases and J dropped 1 base, with 8 bases sitting between them. The CDR3 is made up of 14 amino acids. Germline V gene sequence: CDR1 SGHTA, CDR2 FQGNSA. The CDR3 protein is CASSLNPTQETQYF. CDR3 coding DNA: TGTGCCAGCAGCTTAAACCCCACCCAAGAGACCCAGTACTTC.

The chain links TRBV9 to TRBJ2-5; D not certain. V gave up 1 base and J gave up 4 bases, with 20 bases separating them. Germline-derived CDR1 and CDR2 are SGDLS and YYNGEE. This CDR3 has 17 residues. The CDR3 DNA reads as TGTGCCAGCAGCGTAACACCTCTACCCAAGGGTAGAGAGACCCAGTACTTC. Its translation: CASSVTPLPKGRETQYF.

The chain joins TRBV2 to TRBJ2-3; tentatively, D is TRBD1 (5 bases). Trimming pared 8 bases from V and 0 bases from J, leaving 12 bases between. There are 14 residues in the CDR3. Germline V gene sequence: CDR1 SNHLY, CDR2 FYNNEI. CDR3 coding DNA: TGTGCCAGCTGTGGACACCTTAGCACAGATACGCAGTATTTT. Its translation is CASCGHLSTDTQYF.

This chain links TRBV5-1 with TRBJ2-7, with D perhaps matching TRBD1 (6 bases). V was trimmed by 7 bases and J by 1 base, leaving 12 bases between them. The CDR3 contains 13 residues. Germline values: CDR1 SGHRS, CDR2 YFSETQ. CDR3 in amino acids: CASSTGPSYEQYF. Here the CDR3 DNA reads TGCGCCAGCTCCACAGGGCCGTCCTACGAGCAGTACTTC.

The chain employs TRBV27 and TRBJ2-7, with 8 bases lining up with TRBD2. This CDR3 region has 15 residues. V shed 5 bases, J shed 4 bases, and the junction held 10 bases outside the gene matches. Germline CDR1 and CDR2: MNHEY and SMNVEV (reference sequence). Here the CDR3 reads CASSVGTSGWYEQYF. DNA for the CDR3: TGTGCCAGCAGTGTCGGGACTAGTGGGTGGTACGAGCAGTACTTC.